These T cell receptor beta chains were read from a single sample in a study of cytomegalovirus exposure and HLA in healthy donors. Produced via immunoSEQ multiplex PCR; TCRdb's table is partial and in-frame only. This sample has approximately 180,000 clones, with roughly 80% found just once. The sample was PBMCs. These receptors all come from a woman between 45 and 60 years old in good health and CMV-seropositive. Each CDR3 is given with its conserved first and last residue. The D gene is left open where the match is weak. Rows give clone size only sometimes, using once, few, many, or a class for an expanded clone.

j_gene	d_gene	abundance	v_gene	CDR3nt	CDR3aa
TRBJ1-2	TRBD1	NA	TRBV6-1	TGTGCCAGCGGCGAGGAGCCCGGGACAGTTTATGGCTACACCTTC	CASGEEPGTVYGYTF
TRBJ1-6	NA	NA	TRBV5-1	TGCGCCAGCAGCTTGGCCAGGGGTGGGTCACCCCTCCACTTT	CASSLARGGSPLHF
TRBJ2-1	NA	NA	TRBV27	TGTGCCAGCAGTTCGGTGCGAAACGGGGGCTACAATGAGCAGTTCTTC	CASSSVRNGGYNEQFF
TRBJ1-5	NA	NA	TRBV19	TGTGCCGGGGGGGATCAGCCCCAGCATTTT	CAGGDQPQHF
TRBJ1-2	NA	NA	TRBV30	TGTGCCTGGAGTGGGGGCAATGGCTACACCTTC	CAWSGGNGYTF
TRBJ1-2	TRBD1	few	TRBV5-6	TGTGCCAGCAGCTTAACGACAGGGGTATATGGCTACACCTTC	CASSLTTGVYGYTF
TRBJ2-1	TRBD1	NA	TRBV18	TGTGCCAGCTCACCAAATATGCAGGGGGTGGATGAGCAGTTCTTC	CASSPNMQGVDEQFF
TRBJ2-3	TRBD1	NA	TRBV6-5	TGTGCCAGCAGACGCGTACAGGGGACGGATACGCAGTATTTT	CASRRVQGTDTQYF
TRBJ2-5	NA	NA	TRBV5-1	TGCGCCAGCAGCCCCTCCGCAGGGGGGTATACCCTATACTTC	CASSPSAGGYTLYF
TRBJ1-5	NA	NA	TRBV6-6	TGTGCCAGCAGCATTTCTCGGGAGTTAAATCAGCCCCAGCATTTT	CASSISRELNQPQHF
TRBJ1-1	TRBD1	few	TRBV11-2	TGTGCCAGCAGCTTACCGGGGACAGCGAACACTGAAGCTTTCTTT	CASSLPGTANTEAFF
TRBJ1-2	NA	NA	TRBV6-6	TGTGCCAGCAGTACCTTTTCAGGGGACGAAGACTACACCTTC	CASSTFSGDEDYTF
TRBJ2-5	NA	NA	TRBV5-1	TGCGCCAGCAGCTGGGGGACATCACAAGAGACCCAGTACTTC	CASSWGTSQETQYF
TRBJ1-5	NA	once	TRBV2	TGTGCCAGCCTCGCCGGGACATCTGCTCAGCCCCAGCATTTT	CASLAGTSAQPQHF
TRBJ2-7	NA	NA	TRBV5-1	TGCGCCAGCAGCTTGCCGGCAGGGAAGCCCTACGAGCAGTACTTC	CASSLPAGKPYEQYF
TRBJ1-5	NA	NA	TRBV28	TGTGCCAGCAGCCCGGACAGTAATCAGCCCCAGCATTTT	CASSPDSNQPQHF
TRBJ1-2	TRBD1	NA	TRBV30	TGTGCCTGGCGCAGGACAGGGGGCAATGGCTACACCTTC	CAWRRTGGNGYTF
TRBJ2-5	TRBD2	NA	TRBV9	TGTGCCAGCAGCCCCCGGCTAGCGGGGGTTCAAGAGACCCAGTACTTC	CASSPRLAGVQETQYF
TRBJ1-2	NA	NA	TRBV27	TGTGCCAGCAGTTTACAGGCTGACGGTGGCTACACCTTC	CASSLQADGGYTF
TRBJ2-1	NA	NA	TRBV5-1	TGCGCCAGCAGCTTGGACACTATAAGCTCCTACAATGAGCAGTTCTTC	CASSLDTISSYNEQFF
TRBJ2-3	TRBD2	NA	TRBV9	TGTGCCAGCAGCGTTGAGCGGGGGAGCACAGATACGCAGTATTTT	CASSVERGSTDTQYF
TRBJ2-6	TRBD2	NA	TRBV2	TGTGCCAGCAGGCCTTGGACTAGCGGGGGACTTACCTCTGGGGCCAACGTCCTGACTTTC	CASRPWTSGGLTSGANVLTF
TRBJ2-3	TRBD2	NA	TRBV19	TGTGCCAGTAGTATCTCTACCCTACTAGCGGGGGGGACCACAGATACGCAGTATTTT	CASSISTLLAGGTTDTQYF
TRBJ2-3	TRBD2	NA	TRBV25-1	TGTGCCAGCCGGACTAGCGGGGTTGATACGCAGTATTTT	CASRTSGVDTQYF
TRBJ2-2	NA	NA	TRBV18	TGTGCCAGCTCATCCAGGGACACCGGGGAGCTGTTTTTT	CASSSRDTGELFF
TRBJ2-7	NA	NA	TRBV20-1	TGCAGTGCTGAGGGGGCCTACGAGCAGTACTTC	CSAEGAYEQYF